Detailed here is one T cell receptor (beta chain). Antigen unknown. Trimming stripped 0 bases from V and 0 bases from J, with 5 bases between. This CDR3 has 13 residues. Germline CDR1 reads GTSNPN; CDR2 reads SVGIG (reference sequence). Profiling relied on immunoSEQ multiplex PCR, and the TCRdb table lists in-frame clones only, not all of them. The table has 4,000 to 5,500 clones, roughly 97% seen once. This specimen belongs to a study of monozygotic twins with cystic fibrosis. About the research overall: Roughly 2.8 micrograms of fragmented DNA underwent roughly 15 PCR cycles for library preparation. Findings and limits, study-wide: Monozygotic CF twin pairs shared significantly more nucleotide-identical clonotypes than unrelated CF individuals did. Co-twins had the most similar V usage for 13 of 16 pairs, J for 8. Low clonality (median about 0.0095) suggested a mostly naive repertoire.

The genes are TRBV30 and TRBJ1-2; D is unresolved. The sequenced sample was blood. This receptor was obtained from a boy between 2 and 10 years old with cystic fibrosis. The CDR3 sequence: CAWSVVANYGYTF. The CDR3, as DNA: TGTGCCTGGAGTGTAGTGGCTAACTATGGCTACACCTTC.